One sample yielded the 25 T cell receptor beta chains listed below, sequenced in a study of siplizumab effects on memory and regulatory T cells. The data were produced by immunoSEQ multiplex PCR, yet TCRdb's version contains in-frame clones alone and is incomplete. The data contain 99,000 or so clones, nearly 95% of them singletons. The specimen was Tregs sorted from blood. The receptors stem from a human donor in good health.

V is TRBV10-2 and J is TRBJ1-2; D gene ambiguous. Germline loops: CDR1 WSHSY, CDR2 SAAADI. This CDR3 is 14 amino acids long. Trimming took off 6 bases at V and 0 bases at J, with 11 bases between the two ends. CDR3 DNA sequence: TGCGCCAGCAGATTCAGTAACCCTAACTATGGCTACACCTTC. Amino acid sequence: CASRFSNPNYGYTF.

J is TRBJ2-3 and V is TRBV29-1, with D uncertain. Germline CDR1 SQVTM, CDR2 ANQGSEA. Trimming cost V 3 bases and J 0 bases, with 7 bases left between them. The CDR3 sequence is 13 residues long. This CDR3 reads CSVDLISTDTQYF. Here the CDR3 DNA reads TGCAGCGTTGACCTTATAAGCACAGATACGCAGTATTTT.

Only one count was recorded for this clone. The gene calls are TRBV5-1 and TRBJ1-1; D might be TRBD1 (6 bases). This CDR3 comprises 16 residues. With 0 bases removed from V and 1 base from J, the gap between germline ends came to 13 bases. Germline V lookup: CDR1 SGHRS, CDR2 YFSETQ. CDR3 in DNA: TGCGCCAGCAGCTTGGGTTTGGACAGATCGAACACTGAAGCTTTCTTT. It codes for CASSLGLDRSNTEAFF.

The chain recombines TRBV15 with TRBJ1-2; D uncertain. Germline-derived CDR1 and CDR2 are LNHNV and YYDKDF (reference sequence). V lost 1 base and J 7 bases, leaving 10 bases between the germline ends. The CDR3 is 13 residues long. The CDR3 reads CATSRGERVGYTF. CDR3 nucleotides: TGTGCCACCAGCAGAGGCGAAAGGGTTGGCTACACCTTC.

The chain couples TRBV19 to TRBJ1-3; perhaps TRBD1 as D (5 bases). The CDR3 runs 15 residues. Trimming stripped 5 bases from V and 10 bases from J, with 21 bases between. Germline CDR1 and CDR2: LNHDA and SQIVND (reference sequence). The CDR3 loop reads CASSGADSGERTIYF. The CDR3 DNA reads TGTGCCAGTAGTGGCGCCGACAGTGGGGAAAGGACCATATATTTT.

The V and J genes are TRBV11-2 and TRBJ2-7; D not resolved. The CDR3 runs to 11 residues. Looked up from germline, CDR1 is SGHAT and CDR2 is FQNNGV. V shed 5 bases and J shed 6 bases, with 8 bases lying between them. Here the CDR3 reads CASSEESEQYF. Written as DNA, the CDR3 is TGTGCCAGCAGCGAAGAGTCCGAGCAGTACTTC.

The CDR3 here is CASDQGINQPQHF. As DNA, the CDR3 is TGTGCCAGTGATCAGGGAATAAATCAGCCCCAGCATTTT. The rearrangement uses TRBV2 and TRBJ1-5; possibly TRBD1 for D (5 bases). Per germline, CDR1 SNHLY and CDR2 FYNNEI. V was pared by 9 bases and J by 4 bases, with 13 bases between. The CDR3 spans 13 residues.

This clone has only a few counts. J is TRBJ1-1 and V is TRBV5-1, with D possibly being TRBD1 (5 bases). There are 12 residues in the CDR3. Per germline, CDR1 SGHRS and CDR2 YFSETQ. Trimming removed 0 bases at V and 10 bases at J, with 10 bases between. CDR3 DNA sequence: TGCGCCAGCAGCTTGGCCGGTACAGGAGCTTTCTTT. It encodes CASSLAGTGAFF.

CDR3 sequence (DNA): TGTGCCACCAGCAGAGTAGGGTTTAATGAAAAACTGTTTTTT. Its protein product is CATSRVGFNEKLFF. The chain employs TRBV15 and TRBJ1-4; no clear D. Trimming shortened V by 1 base and J by 4 bases, and 7 bases separated the two germline ends. CDR1 and CDR2 (germline): LNHNV, YYDKDF (reference sequence). CDR3 length: 14 amino acids.

The chain couples TRBV13 to TRBJ2-7; perhaps TRBD2 as D (6 bases). The CDR3 totals 13 residues. The germline gives CDR1 PRHDT, CDR2 FYEKMQ (reference sequence). V was pared by 1 base and J by 6 bases, with 10 bases between. This CDR3 is CASSLAGGGEQYF. CDR3 sequence (DNA): TGTGCCAGCAGCTTAGCCGGGGGTGGCGAGCAGTACTTC.

This chain links TRBV18 with TRBJ2-7; 9 nucleotides match TRBD1. The trim removed 3 bases at V and 2 bases at J, leaving 5 bases unmatched. The germline CDR1 and CDR2 sequences are KGHSH and LQKENI. This CDR3 comprises 15 residues. The CDR3 DNA reads TGTGCCAGCTCACCTGCGGGACAGGGTCCCTACGAGCAGTACTTC. This encodes CASSPAGQGPYEQYF.

J is TRBJ2-7 and V is TRBV14; D not resolved. From germline, CDR1 is SGHDN and CDR2 FVKESK. This CDR3 spans 13 amino acids. Trimming pared 0 bases from V and 4 bases from J, leaving 7 bases between. This CDR3 reads CASSQDFKYEQYF. In DNA, the CDR3 is TGTGCCAGCAGCCAAGATTTTAAGTACGAGCAGTACTTC. Combining the CDR3 with reference TRBV14 and TRBJ2-7 gives the whole variable domain EAGVTQFPSHSVIEKGQTVTLRCDPISGHDNLYWYRRVMGKEIKFLLHFVKESKQDESGMPNNRFLAERTGGTYSTLKVQPAELEDSGVYFCASSQDFKYEQYFGPGTRLTVT.

This chain links TRBV5-1 with TRBJ2-7; TRBD1 might be the D (5 bases). The germline V and J ends were trimmed by 3 bases and 3 bases, with 10 bases remaining between them. Germline values: CDR1 SGHRS, CDR2 YFSETQ. This CDR3 is built from 13 residues. This chain's CDR3 is CASSSGRDYEQYF. The CDR3 nucleotides are TGCGCCAGCAGCTCTGGCAGGGACTACGAGCAGTACTTC. The full variable domain, completed using reference TRBV5-1 and TRBJ2-7, is KAGVTQTPRYLIKTRGQQVTLSCSPISGHRSVSWYQQTPGQGLQFLFEYFSETQRNKGNFPGRFSGRQFSNSRSEMNVSTLELGDSALYLCASSSGRDYEQYFGPGTRLTVT.

The J gene is TRBJ2-5, the V gene TRBV6-1; 8 bases are a match to TRBD2. The end of the DNA aligns better with TRBJ2-7, so the J call may be wrong. Germline assignment: CDR1 MNHNS and CDR2 SASEGT. The length of the CDR3 is 14 residues. The CDR3 reads CASIRPGGTYEQYF. CDR3 in DNA: TGTGCCAGCATCCGACCGGGAGGGACTTACGAGCAGTACTTC.

This chain uses TRBV11-2 with TRBJ2-5; 8 bases map to TRBD2. This CDR3 comprises 17 residues. The germline CDR1 and CDR2 sequences are SGHAT and FQNNGV. After removal of 0 bases from V and 4 bases from J, the junction contained 10 bases not matched to a gene. The CDR3 DNA is TGTGCCAGCAGCTTAGATGTTTCCGGGGGGGCGCGAGAGACCCAGTACTTC. This gives the protein CASSLDVSGGARETQYF.

The chain links TRBV19 to TRBJ2-7; TRBD2 might be the D (6 bases). CDR1 and CDR2 from the germline V gene are LNHDA and SQIVND (reference sequence). CDR3 length equals 15 residues. V shed 5 bases and J shed 2 bases, with 16 bases lying between them. The DNA of the CDR3 is TGTGCCAGTAGTCCCTCTACCGGGAGAACCTACGAGCAGTACTTC. It translates to CASSPSTGRTYEQYF.

The chain is built from TRBV6-1 and TRBJ2-2; D is perhaps TRBD1 (6 bases). Germline loops: CDR1 MNHNS, CDR2 SASEGT. Between the trimmed V and J ends, which lost 7 bases and 5 bases, there was a span of 17 bases. The CDR3 length is 15 residues. CDR3: CASKRGNQGTGELFF. The CDR3, as DNA: TGTGCCAGCAAGAGGGGGAATCAGGGAACCGGGGAGCTGTTTTTT.

The genes are TRBV7-8 and TRBJ2-7; 8 nucleotides align to TRBD1. The germline CDR1 and CDR2 sequences are SGHVS and FQNEAQ. With 6 bases clipped from V and 2 bases from J, the junction kept 6 bases outside the gene matches. This CDR3 region has 14 residues. The CDR3 DNA reads TGTGCCAGCAGGGAGGGACAGGTACCCTACGAGCAGTACTTC. Translation: CASREGQVPYEQYF.

This sequence joins TRBV27 and TRBJ2-1; TRBD1 aligns across 9 bases. Germline CDR1 MNHEY, CDR2 SMNVEV (reference sequence). After removal of 6 bases from V and 13 bases from J, the junction contained 13 bases not matched to a gene. The CDR3 length is 14 residues. CDR3 sequence: CASSRNLGQGGQFF. CDR3 nucleotide sequence: TGTGCCAGCAGCCGAAATTTGGGACAGGGAGGTCAGTTCTTC.

The chain joins TRBV10-1 to TRBJ2-4, with a possible D match to TRBD1 (6 bases). Germline CDR1 reads WNHNN; CDR2 reads SYGVQD (reference sequence). V was shortened by 1 base and J by 0 bases, with 16 bases between the two germline ends. This CDR3 contains 18 residues. The CDR3 nucleotides are TGCGCCAGCAGTGAGTTCTTTCAGGACAGCCTAGCCAAAAACATTCAGTACTTC. Encoded protein: CASSEFFQDSLAKNIQYF.

The rearrangement links TRBV7-9 to TRBJ1-1, with a weak D call TRBD1 (5 bases). CDR3 size: 15 residues. Germline CDR1 SEHNR, CDR2 FQNEAQ (reference sequence). With 4 bases removed from V and 1 base from J, the gap between germline ends came to 13 bases. CDR3 in DNA: TGTGCCAGCAGCTCCTGGGGACTTCGGAACACTGAAGCTTTCTTT. This translates into CASSSWGLRNTEAFF.

The V and J genes are TRBV9 and TRBJ2-5, with D possibly matching TRBD1 (5 bases). CDR3 length: 13 residues. V lost 4 bases and J lost 5, with 12 bases in between. Germline loops: CDR1 SGDLS, CDR2 YYNGEE. CDR3 in DNA: TGTGCCAGCAGCAATACAGGTTGGGAGACCCAGTACTTC. As protein: CASSNTGWETQYF.

The chain links TRBV9 to TRBJ2-7, with 13 bases lining up with TRBD2. Germline CDR1 is SGDLS and CDR2 is YYNGEE. The junction had 9 bases not matched to a gene; V was cut back by 0 bases and J by 3 bases. This CDR3 is built from 18 residues. CDR3 sequence (DNA): TGTGCCAGCAGCGTAGGACTAGCGGGAGGAGCTCTAGACTACGAGCAGTACTTC. Protein: CASSVGLAGGALDYEQYF. The full variable domain, completed using reference TRBV9 and TRBJ2-7, is DSGVTQTPKHLITATGQRVTLRCSPRSGDLSVYWYQQSLDQGLQFLIQYYNGEERAKGNILERFSAQQFPDLHSELNLSSLELGDSALYFCASSVGLAGGALDYEQYFGPGTRLTVT.

V gene TRBV18 combines with J gene TRBJ2-5, with no clear D. The germline gives CDR1 KGHSH, CDR2 LQKENI. This CDR3 comprises 13 residues. V lost 4 bases to trimming and J lost 9 bases, with 15 bases between them. This CDR3 reads CASSRTKFLAQYF. For the CDR3, the DNA is TGTGCCAGCTCACGTACCAAATTCCTGGCCCAGTACTTC.

CDR3 protein: CAWSVTGTYTDTQYF. CDR3 in DNA: TGTGCCTGGAGTGTAACCGGAACCTACACAGATACGCAGTATTTT. V gene TRBV30 combines with J gene TRBJ2-3; no firm D call. The V gene lost 0 bases and the J gene lost 2 bases, with 12 bases spanning the gap. The CDR3 has 15 residues. Germline-derived CDR1 and CDR2 are GTSNPN and SVGIG (reference sequence).